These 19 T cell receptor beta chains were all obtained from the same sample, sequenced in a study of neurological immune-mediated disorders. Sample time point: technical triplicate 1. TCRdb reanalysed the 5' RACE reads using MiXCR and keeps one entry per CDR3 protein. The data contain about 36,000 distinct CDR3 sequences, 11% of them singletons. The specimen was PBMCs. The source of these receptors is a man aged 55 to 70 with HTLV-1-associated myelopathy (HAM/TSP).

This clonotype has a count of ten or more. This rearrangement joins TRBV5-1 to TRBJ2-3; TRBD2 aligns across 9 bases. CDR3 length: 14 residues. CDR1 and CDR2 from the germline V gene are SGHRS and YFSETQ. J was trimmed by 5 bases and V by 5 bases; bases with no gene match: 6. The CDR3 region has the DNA TGCGCCAGCAGTAGCGGGAGCCTAGGAGATACGCAGTATTTT. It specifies CASSSGSLGDTQYF.

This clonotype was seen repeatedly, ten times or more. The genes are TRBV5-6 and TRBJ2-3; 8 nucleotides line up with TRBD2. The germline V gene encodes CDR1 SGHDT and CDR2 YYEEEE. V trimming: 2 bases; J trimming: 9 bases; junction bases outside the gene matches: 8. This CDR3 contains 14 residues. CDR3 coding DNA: TGTGCCAGCAGCTTCAGCGGGAGTGCCGGGACGCAGTATTTT. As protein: CASSFSGSAGTQYF.

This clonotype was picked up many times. The CDR3 DNA is TGCGCCAGCAGCCCGGGAAAGGGAGGCACTGAAGCTTTCTTT. Encoded protein: CASSPGKGGTEAFF. This chain joins TRBV5-1 and TRBJ1-1; D remains unclear. Per germline, CDR1 SGHRS and CDR2 YFSETQ. The CDR3 extends over 14 amino acids. V was shortened by 4 bases and J by 4 bases, with 14 bases between the two germline ends. Full variable domain (missing parts from reference TRBV5-1 and TRBJ1-1): KAGVTQTPRYLIKTRGQQVTLSCSPISGHRSVSWYQQTPGQGLQFLFEYFSETQRNKGNFPGRFSGRQFSNSRSEMNVSTLELGDSALYLCASSPGKGGTEAFFGQGTRLTVV.

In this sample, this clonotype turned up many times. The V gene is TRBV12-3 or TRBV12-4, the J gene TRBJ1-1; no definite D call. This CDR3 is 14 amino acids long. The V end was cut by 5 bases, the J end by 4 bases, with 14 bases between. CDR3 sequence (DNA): TGTGCCAGCAGTCCTCGTTTTCCGGGCACTGAAGCTTTCTTT. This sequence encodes CASSPRFPGTEAFF.

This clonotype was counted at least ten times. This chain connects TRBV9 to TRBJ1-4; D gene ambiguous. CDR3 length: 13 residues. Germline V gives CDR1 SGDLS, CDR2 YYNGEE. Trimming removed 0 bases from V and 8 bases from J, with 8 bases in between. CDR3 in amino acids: CASSVGGSEKLFF. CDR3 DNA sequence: TGTGCCAGCAGCGTAGGAGGCTCGGAAAAACTGTTTTTT.

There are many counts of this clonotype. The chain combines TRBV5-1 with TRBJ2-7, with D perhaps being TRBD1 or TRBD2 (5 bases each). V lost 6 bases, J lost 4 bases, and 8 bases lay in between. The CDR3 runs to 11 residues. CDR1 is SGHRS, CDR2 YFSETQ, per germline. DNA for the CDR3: TGCGCCAGCAAAGGGGAGTACGAGCAGTACTTC. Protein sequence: CASKGEYEQYF.

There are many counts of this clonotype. DNA for the CDR3: TGCAGTGCTAACTCGGGACTAGCGGGAGTCTACAATGAGCAGTTCTTC. Translating it yields CSANSGLAGVYNEQFF. The chain has TRBV20-1 and TRBJ2-1, with TRBD2 matching over 14 bases. V shed 4 bases, J shed 3 bases, and the junction held 5 bases outside the gene matches. The V gene's germline CDR1 is DFQATT and CDR2 SNEGSKA (reference sequence). The CDR3 has 16 amino acids.

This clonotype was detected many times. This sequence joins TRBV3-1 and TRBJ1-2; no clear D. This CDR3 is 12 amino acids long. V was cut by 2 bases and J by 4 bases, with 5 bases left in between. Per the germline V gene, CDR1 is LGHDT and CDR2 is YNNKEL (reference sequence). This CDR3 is CASSQFVYGYTF. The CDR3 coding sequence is TGTGCCAGCAGCCAATTTGTCTATGGCTACACCTTC. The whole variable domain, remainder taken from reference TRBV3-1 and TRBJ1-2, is DTAVSQTPKYLVTQMGNDKSIKCEQNLGHDTMYWYKQDSKKFLKIMFSYNNKELIINETVPNRFSPKSPDKAHLNLHINSLELGDSAVYFCASSQFVYGYTFGSGTRLTVV.

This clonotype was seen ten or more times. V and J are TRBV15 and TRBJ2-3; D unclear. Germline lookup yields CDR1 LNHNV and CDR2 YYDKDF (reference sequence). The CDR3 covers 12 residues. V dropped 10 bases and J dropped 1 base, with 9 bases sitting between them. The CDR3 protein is CAIGYRTDTQYF. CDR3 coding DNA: TGTGCCATCGGGTATCGCACAGATACGCAGTATTTT.

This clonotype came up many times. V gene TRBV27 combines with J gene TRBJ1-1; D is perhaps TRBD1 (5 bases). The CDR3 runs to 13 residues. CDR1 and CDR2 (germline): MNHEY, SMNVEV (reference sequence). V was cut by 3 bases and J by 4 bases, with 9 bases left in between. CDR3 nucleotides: TGTGCCAGCAGTTTTGGGGGGGGCACTGAAGCTTTCTTT. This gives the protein CASSFGGGTEAFF.

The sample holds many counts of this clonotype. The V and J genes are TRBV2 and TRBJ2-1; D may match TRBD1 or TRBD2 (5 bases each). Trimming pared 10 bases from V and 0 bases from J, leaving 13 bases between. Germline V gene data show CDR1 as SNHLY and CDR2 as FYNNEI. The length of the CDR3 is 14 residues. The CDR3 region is CATAGTRSYNEQFF. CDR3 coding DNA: TGTGCCACCGCCGGGACGCGCTCCTACAATGAGCAGTTCTTC.

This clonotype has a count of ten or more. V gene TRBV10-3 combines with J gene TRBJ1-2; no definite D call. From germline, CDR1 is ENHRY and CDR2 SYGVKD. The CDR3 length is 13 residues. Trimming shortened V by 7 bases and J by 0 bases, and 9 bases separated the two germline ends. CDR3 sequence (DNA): TGTGCCATCACCGTTACCTCTAACTATGGCTACACCTTC. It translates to CAITVTSNYGYTF.

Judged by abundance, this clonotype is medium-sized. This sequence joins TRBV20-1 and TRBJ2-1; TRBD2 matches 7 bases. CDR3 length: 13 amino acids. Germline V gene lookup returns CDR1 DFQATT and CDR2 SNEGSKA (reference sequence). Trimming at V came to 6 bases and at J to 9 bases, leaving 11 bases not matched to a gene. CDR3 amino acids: CSASGTIGTEQFF. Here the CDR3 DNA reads TGCAGTGCCAGTGGGACTATAGGCACTGAGCAGTTCTTC.

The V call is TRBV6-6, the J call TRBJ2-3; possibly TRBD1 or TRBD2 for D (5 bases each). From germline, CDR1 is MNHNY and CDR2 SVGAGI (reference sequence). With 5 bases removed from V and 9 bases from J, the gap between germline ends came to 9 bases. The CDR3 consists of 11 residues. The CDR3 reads CASSPEGTQYF. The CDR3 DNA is TGTGCCAGCAGTCCAGAGGGGACGCAGTATTTT.

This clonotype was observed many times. CDR3 coding DNA: TGTGCCACCCATCCCCCGGGACACGTCCGAAACTACGAGCAGTACTTC. This sequence encodes CATHPPGHVRNYEQYF. The chain uses TRBV6-2 or TRBV6-3 and TRBJ2-7, with a possible D match to TRBD1 (6 bases). The V and J ends lost 10 bases and 3 bases respectively, with 25 bases between them. CDR1 is MNHEY and CDR2 is SVGEGT in the germline V gene. The CDR3 has 16 amino acids.

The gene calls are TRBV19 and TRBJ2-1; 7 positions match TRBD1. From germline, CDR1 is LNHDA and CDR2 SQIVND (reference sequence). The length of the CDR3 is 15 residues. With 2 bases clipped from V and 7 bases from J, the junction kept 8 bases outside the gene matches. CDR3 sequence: CASSITRGRNNEQFF. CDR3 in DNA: TGTGCCAGTAGTATAACGAGGGGGCGAAATAATGAGCAGTTCTTC.

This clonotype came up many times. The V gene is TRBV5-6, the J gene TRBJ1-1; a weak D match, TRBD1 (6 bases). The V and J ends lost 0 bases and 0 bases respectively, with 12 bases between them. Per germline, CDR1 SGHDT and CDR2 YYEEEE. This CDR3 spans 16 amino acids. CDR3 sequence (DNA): TGTGCCAGCAGCTTGGATGATGGACAGCTGAACACTGAAGCTTTCTTT. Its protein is CASSLDDGQLNTEAFF.

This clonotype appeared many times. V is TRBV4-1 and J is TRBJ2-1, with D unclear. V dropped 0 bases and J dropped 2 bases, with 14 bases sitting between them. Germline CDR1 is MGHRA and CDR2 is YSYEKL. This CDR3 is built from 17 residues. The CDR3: CASSQEPVPAPYNEQFF. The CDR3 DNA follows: TGCGCCAGCAGCCAAGAGCCGGTTCCAGCTCCCTACAATGAGCAGTTCTTC.

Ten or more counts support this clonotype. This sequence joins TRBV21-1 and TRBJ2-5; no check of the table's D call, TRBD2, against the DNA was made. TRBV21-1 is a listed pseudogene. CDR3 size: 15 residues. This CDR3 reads CASSVPGPLQETQYF. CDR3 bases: TGTGCCAGCAGCGTGCCGGGTCCGCTACAAGAGACCCAGTACTTC.